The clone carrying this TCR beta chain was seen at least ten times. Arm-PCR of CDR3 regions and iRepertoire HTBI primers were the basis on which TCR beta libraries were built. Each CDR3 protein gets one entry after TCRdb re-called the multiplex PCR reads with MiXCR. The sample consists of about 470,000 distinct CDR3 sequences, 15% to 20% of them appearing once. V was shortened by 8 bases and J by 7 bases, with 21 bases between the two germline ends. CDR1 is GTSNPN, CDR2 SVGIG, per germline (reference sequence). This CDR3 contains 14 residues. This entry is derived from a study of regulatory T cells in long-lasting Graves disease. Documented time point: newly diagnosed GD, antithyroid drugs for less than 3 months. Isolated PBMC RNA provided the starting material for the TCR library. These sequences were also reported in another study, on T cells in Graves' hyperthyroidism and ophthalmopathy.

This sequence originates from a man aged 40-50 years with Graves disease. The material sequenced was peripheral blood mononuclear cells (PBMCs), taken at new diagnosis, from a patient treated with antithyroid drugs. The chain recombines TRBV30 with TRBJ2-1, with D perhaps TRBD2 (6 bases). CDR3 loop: CAGDNSGPLNEQFF. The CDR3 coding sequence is TGTGCCGGGGATAATAGCGGTCCTCTAAATGAGCAGTTCTTC.